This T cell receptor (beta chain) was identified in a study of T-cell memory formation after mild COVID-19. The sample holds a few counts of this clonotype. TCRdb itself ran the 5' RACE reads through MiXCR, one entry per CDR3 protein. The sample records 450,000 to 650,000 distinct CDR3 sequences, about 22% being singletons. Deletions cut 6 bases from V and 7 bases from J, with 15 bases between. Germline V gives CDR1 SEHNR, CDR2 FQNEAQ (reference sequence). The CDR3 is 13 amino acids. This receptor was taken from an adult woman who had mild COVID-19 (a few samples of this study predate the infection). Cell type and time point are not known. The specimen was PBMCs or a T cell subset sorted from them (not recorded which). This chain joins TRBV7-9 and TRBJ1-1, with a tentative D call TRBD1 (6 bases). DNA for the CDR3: TGTGCCAGCAGTTCGCGTCCGGACAGTGAAGCTTTCTTT. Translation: CASSSRPDSEAFF.